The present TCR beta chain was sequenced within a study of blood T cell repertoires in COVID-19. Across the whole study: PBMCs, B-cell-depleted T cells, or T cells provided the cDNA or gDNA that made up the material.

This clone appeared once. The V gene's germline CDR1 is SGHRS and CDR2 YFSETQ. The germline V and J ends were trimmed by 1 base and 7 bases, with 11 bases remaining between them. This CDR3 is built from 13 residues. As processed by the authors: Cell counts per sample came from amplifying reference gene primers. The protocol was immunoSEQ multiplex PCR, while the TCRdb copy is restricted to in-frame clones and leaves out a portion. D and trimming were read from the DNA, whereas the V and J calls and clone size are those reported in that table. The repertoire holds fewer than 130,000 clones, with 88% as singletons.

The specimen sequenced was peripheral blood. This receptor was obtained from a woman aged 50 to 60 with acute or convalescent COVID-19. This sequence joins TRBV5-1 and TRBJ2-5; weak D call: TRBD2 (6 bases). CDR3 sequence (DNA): TGCGCCAGCAGCTTGACCCAGGGAGGGACCCAGTACTTC. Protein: CASSLTQGGTQYF.